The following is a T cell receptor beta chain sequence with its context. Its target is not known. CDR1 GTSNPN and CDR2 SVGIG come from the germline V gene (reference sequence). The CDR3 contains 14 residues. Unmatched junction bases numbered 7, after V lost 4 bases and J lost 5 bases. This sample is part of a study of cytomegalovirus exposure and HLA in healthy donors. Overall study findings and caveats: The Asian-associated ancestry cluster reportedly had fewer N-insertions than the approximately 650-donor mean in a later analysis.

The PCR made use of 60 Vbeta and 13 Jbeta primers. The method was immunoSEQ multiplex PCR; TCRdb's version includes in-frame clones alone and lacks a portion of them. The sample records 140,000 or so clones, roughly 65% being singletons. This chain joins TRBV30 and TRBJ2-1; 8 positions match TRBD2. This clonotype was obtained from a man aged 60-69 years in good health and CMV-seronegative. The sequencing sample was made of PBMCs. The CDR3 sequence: CAWTTGLVDNEQFF. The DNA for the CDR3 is TGTGCCTGGACCACGGGACTAGTAGACAATGAGCAGTTCTTC. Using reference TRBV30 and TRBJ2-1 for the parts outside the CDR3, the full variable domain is SQTIHQWPATLVQPVGSPLSLECTVEGTSNPNLYWYRQAAGRGLQLLFYSVGIGQISSEVPQNLSASRPQDRQFILSSKKLLLSDSGFYLCAWTTGLVDNEQFFGPGTRLTVL.